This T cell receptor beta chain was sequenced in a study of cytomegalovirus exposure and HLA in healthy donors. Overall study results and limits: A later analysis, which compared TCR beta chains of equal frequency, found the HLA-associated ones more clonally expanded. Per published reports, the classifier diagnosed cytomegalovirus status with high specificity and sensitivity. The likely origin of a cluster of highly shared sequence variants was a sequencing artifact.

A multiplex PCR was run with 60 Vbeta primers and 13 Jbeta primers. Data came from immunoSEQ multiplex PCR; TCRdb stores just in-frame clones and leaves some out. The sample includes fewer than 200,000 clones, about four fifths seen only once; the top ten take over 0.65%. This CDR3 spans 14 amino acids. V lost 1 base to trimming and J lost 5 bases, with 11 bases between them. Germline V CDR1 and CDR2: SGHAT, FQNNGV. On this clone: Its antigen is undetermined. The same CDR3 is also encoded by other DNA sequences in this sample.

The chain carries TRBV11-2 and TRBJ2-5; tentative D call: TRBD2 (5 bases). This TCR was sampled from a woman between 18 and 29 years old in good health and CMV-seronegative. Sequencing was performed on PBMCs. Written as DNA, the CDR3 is TGTGCCAGCAGCTTAGGCCCGGGCGGGGAGACCCAGTACTTC. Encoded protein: CASSLGPGGETQYF.